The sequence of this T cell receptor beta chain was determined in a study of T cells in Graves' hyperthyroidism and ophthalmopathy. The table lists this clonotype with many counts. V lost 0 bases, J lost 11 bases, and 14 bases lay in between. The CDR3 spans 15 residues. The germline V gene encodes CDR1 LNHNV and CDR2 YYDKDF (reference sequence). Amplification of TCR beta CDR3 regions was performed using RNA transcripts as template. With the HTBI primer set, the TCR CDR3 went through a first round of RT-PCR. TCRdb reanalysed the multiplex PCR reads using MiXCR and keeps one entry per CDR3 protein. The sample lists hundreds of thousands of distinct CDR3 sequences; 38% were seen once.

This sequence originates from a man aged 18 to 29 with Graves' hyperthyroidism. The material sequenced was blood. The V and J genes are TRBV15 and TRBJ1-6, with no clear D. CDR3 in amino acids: CATSREKAGWTPLHF. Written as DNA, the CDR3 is TGTGCCACCAGCAGAGAGAAGGCAGGCTGGACACCCCTCCACTTT. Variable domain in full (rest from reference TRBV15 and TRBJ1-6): DAMVIQNPRYQVTQFGKPVTLSCSQTLNHNVMYWYQQKSSQAPKLLFHYYDKDFNNEADTPDNFQSRRPNTSFCFLDIRSPGLGDTAMYLCATSREKAGWTPLHFGNGTRLTVT.